Following are 8 T cell receptor beta chains from one sample sequenced in a study of blood T cell repertoires in COVID-19. The protocol was immunoSEQ multiplex PCR, while the TCRdb copy is restricted to in-frame clones and leaves out a portion. The table records about 280,000 clones, 89% of them present only once. The sample comprised peripheral blood. Receptors were obtained from a man in his fifties or sixties with acute or convalescent COVID-19.

This chain links TRBV2 with TRBJ2-5, with D tentatively TRBD2 (6 bases). There are 13 residues in the CDR3. CDR1 and CDR2 from the germline V gene are SNHLY and FYNNEI. V was shortened by 3 bases and J by 2 bases, with 7 bases between the two germline ends. This CDR3 reads CASSDAGQETQYF. Here the CDR3 DNA reads TGTGCCAGCAGTGATGCGGGACAAGAGACCCAGTACTTC.

With respect to this clone: One end of the junction is discordant with germline, which a read error may explain. The chain is built from TRBV18 and TRBJ2-5, with a possible D match to TRBD2 (5 bases). The CDR3 runs to 12 residues. Germline CDR1 and CDR2: KGHSH and LQKENI. CDR3 amino acids: CASSPPSGAQYF. The CDR3 DNA reads TGTGCCAGTTCACCACCCTCCGGGGCCCAGTACTTC.

The chain carries TRBV10-2 and TRBJ1-6, with TRBD1 matching over 8 bases. Germline values: CDR1 WSHSY, CDR2 SAAADI. This CDR3 has 12 amino acids. After removal of 5 bases from V and 10 bases from J, the junction contained 1 base not matched to a gene. The CDR3 region is CASSHRGSPLHF. Written as DNA, the CDR3 is TGCGCCAGCAGTCACAGGGGGTCACCCCTCCACTTT.

The CDR3 region has the DNA TGTGCCAGCAGCCCGACAGGGGCCCAGGGTACGCAGTATTTT. It translates to CASSPTGAQGTQYF. The chain uses TRBV9 and TRBJ2-3; 8 bases fit TRBD1. CDR3 length: 14 residues. Germline-derived CDR1 and CDR2 are SGDLS and YYNGEE. Germline trimming cut 4 bases from V and 8 bases from J; bases unmatched to any gene: 9.

V gene TRBV2 combines with J gene TRBJ2-3; D is unresolved. CDR3 length: 13 amino acids. Germline V CDR1 and CDR2: SNHLY, FYNNEI. Trimming removed 3 bases at V and 6 bases at J, with 10 bases between. This chain's CDR3 is CASSEAPGDTQYF. The CDR3 region has the DNA TGTGCCAGCAGTGAGGCTCCCGGGGATACGCAGTATTTT.

V usage is TRBV6-1 and J usage is TRBJ1-2; 9 positions match TRBD1. The CDR3 length is 15 residues. The trim removed 3 bases at V and 8 bases at J, leaving 10 bases unmatched. CDR1 is MNHNS and CDR2 is SASEGT in the germline V gene. CDR3 coding DNA: TGTGCCAGCAGTGATGGGACAGGGAGATTTCTGGGCTACACCTTC. This codes for CASSDGTGRFLGYTF.

The chain recombines TRBV18 with TRBJ1-1; the match to TRBD1 covers 7 bases. There are 13 residues in the CDR3. Germline loops: CDR1 KGHSH, CDR2 LQKENI. V was clipped by 5 bases and J by 5 bases; unmatched bases: 5. CDR3 in amino acids: CASSKAGGTEAFF. CDR3 DNA sequence: TGTGCCAGCTCAAAAGCAGGGGGTACTGAAGCTTTCTTT.

The chain recombines TRBV10-2 with TRBJ2-3; TRBD2 matches 9 bases. The CDR3 is made up of 13 amino acids. V lost 11 bases to trimming and J lost 3 bases; unmatched junction nucleotides: 6. Germline lookup yields CDR1 WSHSY and CDR2 SAAADI. The CDR3 protein is CACGGGQTDTQYF. The CDR3 coding sequence is TGCGCCTGCGGGGGGGGGCAGACAGATACGCAGTATTTT.